The rows below give T cell receptor beta chains drawn from one sample of a study of T cell responses to AZD1222 COVID-19 vaccine. The repertoire was sequenced with immunoSEQ multiplex PCR; TCRdb's copy has only in-frame clones and lacks some. Of roughly 120,000 clones in the sample, 89% were seen once. This specimen was peripheral blood, taken on day 0 of AZD1222 vaccination. The origin of the receptors is an adult in good health. The CDR3 runs from the conserved cysteine through the conserved F or W. A D gene is named only where the DNA matches it firmly. A clone size is listed for some rows: how often the clone was seen (once, few, many), or a class if it is expanded.

j_gene	d_gene	v_gene	abundance	CDR3nt	CDR3aa
TRBJ1-2	TRBD1	TRBV6-5	-	TGTGCCAGCAGAATAAGACCCGGGACAGCACATGGCTACACCTTC	CASRIRPGTAHGYTF
TRBJ1-1	TRBD1	TRBV5-1	-	TGCGCCAGCAGCTTGGAAGTGAGTGACAGGGGTTTCTTT	CASSLEVSDRGFF
TRBJ2-4	-	TRBV7-8	-	TGTGCCAGCAGCCGGGACATCAAAAACATTCAGTACTTC	CASSRDIKNIQYF
TRBJ1-6	-	TRBV9	-	TGTGCCAGCAGCACACAGGACACTCTCCTTCCTCCTCGTTATTCACCCCTCCACTTT	CASSTQDTLLPPRYSPLHF
TRBJ2-1	-	TRBV5-1	-	TGCGCCAGCAGCGATCTGGCGGCCTCCGGCGATGAGCAGTTCTTC	CASSDLAASGDEQFF
TRBJ1-1	-	TRBV18	-	TGTGCCAGCTCACCAGGCGATCGGGTGGCCACTGAAGCTTTCTTT	CASSPGDRVATEAFF
TRBJ2-5	TRBD2	TRBV7-9	-	TGTGCCAGCAGCTCTAGCGGGAGGGCCCGGGGTTTAGAGACCCAGTACTTC	CASSSSGRARGLETQYF
TRBJ2-5	TRBD2	TRBV27	once	TGTGCCAGCAGTCCATTAGCGGGGGGGCTGGAGACCCAGTACTTC	CASSPLAGGLETQYF
TRBJ1-1	-	TRBV7-3	-	TGTGCCAGCAGCTTAGGACAGATCATGAACACTGAAGCTTTCTTT	CASSLGQIMNTEAFF
TRBJ2-7	-	TRBV10-3	-	TGTGCCACCGGGGGGCAGGGGGGCTCCTACGAGCAGTACTTC	CATGGQGGSYEQYF
TRBJ1-4	-	TRBV7-2	-	TGTGCCAGCAGCCCGCGAGGCGTTAGTGAAAAACTGTTTTTT	CASSPRGVSEKLFF
TRBJ2-7	TRBD1	TRBV6-2/TRBV6-3	-	TGTGCCAGCAGTCGTCGGACAGGGGAGCAGTACTTC	CASSRRTGEQYF
TRBJ1-5	TRBD1	TRBV6-5	-	TGTGCCAGCTTTCTCGGGACAGAGCTTCAGCCCCAGCATTTT	CASFLGTELQPQHF
TRBJ1-2	-	TRBV4-3	large	TGCGCCAGCAGCCAAACGGTTTCTAACTATGGCTACACCTTC	CASSQTVSNYGYTF
TRBJ1-2	TRBD1	TRBV19	once	TGTGCCAGTAGTGACAGGGGCTGGGACTATGGCTACACCTTC	CASSDRGWDYGYTF
TRBJ2-1	TRBD1	TRBV11-3	-	TGTGCCAGCAGCCATGGGGACAGGTTCAATGAGCAGTTCTTC	CASSHGDRFNEQFF
TRBJ2-7	TRBD2	TRBV5-1	-	TGCGCCAGCAGCTCCACTAGCGGGCTGGACGAGCAGTACTTC	CASSSTSGLDEQYF
TRBJ1-1	-	TRBV2	-	TGTGCCACCAGCAGGGGAGAATTATGGGACACTGAAGCTTTCTTT	CATSRGELWDTEAFF
TRBJ2-7	TRBD1	TRBV19	-	TGTGCCAGTAGTCCCGGGACAGGCATAACCTACGAGCAGTACTTC	CASSPGTGITYEQYF
TRBJ1-5	-	TRBV24-1	once	TGTGCCACCAGTGATTTTACCAGCTATCAGCCCCAGCATTTT	CATSDFTSYQPQHF
TRBJ2-3	-	TRBV24-1	-	TGTGCCACCAGTGATTTGGGCAGTAGCGCAGATACGCAGTATTTT	CATSDLGSSADTQYF
TRBJ1-4	TRBD1	TRBV18	-	TGTGCCAGCTCACCAACGGACAGGTCAGAAAAACTGTTTTTT	CASSPTDRSEKLFF
TRBJ1-1	-	TRBV30	-	TGTGCCTCAGATAGTAGGGGTCAGAACACTGAAGCTTTCTTT	CASDSRGQNTEAFF
TRBJ2-1	-	TRBV6-5	-	TGTGCCAGCGGAACGACGGATTACAATGAGCAGTTCTTC	CASGTTDYNEQFF
TRBJ2-6	-	TRBV6-4	-	TGTGCCAGCAGCGAACAGGGCTCTGGGGCCAACGTCCTGACTTTC	CASSEQGSGANVLTF
TRBJ1-4	TRBD1	TRBV7-9	few	TGTGCCAGCAGCCCCAAGAGGACAGGGGTTCGAGGCGTAGAAAAACTGTTTTTT	CASSPKRTGVRGVEKLFF
TRBJ1-1	TRBD1	TRBV7-6	-	TGTGCCAGCAGCTTAAGCGGGGACAGGGGGCGTGTAGCTTTCTTT	CASSLSGDRGRVAFF
TRBJ2-7	-	TRBV6-5	-	TGTGCCAGCAGTTACTACCGAACAGGGACCATCGATCTATACTTC	CASSYYRTGTIDLYF
TRBJ2-1	-	TRBV10-2	once	TGCGCCAGCAGTGAGAACCCGACGGGGCAGTTCTTC	CASSENPTGQFF
TRBJ1-1	-	TRBV20-1	-	TGCAGTGGACAGGCCGCTGAAGCTTTCTTT	CSGQAAEAFF
TRBJ2-2	TRBD1	TRBV18	-	TGTGCCAGCTCGAGACAGGGAGCGGCGAACACCGGGGAGCTGTTTTTT	CASSRQGAANTGELFF
TRBJ2-5	TRBD1	TRBV28	once	TGTGCCAGCAGTCTGGGACAGGATGAAGAGACCCAGTACTTC	CASSLGQDEETQYF
TRBJ1-1	-	TRBV28	-	TGTGCCAGTTCATACACTGAAGCTTTCTTT	CASSYTEAFF
TRBJ2-7	TRBD1	TRBV19	-	TGTGCCAGTAGTCGGCTGGGACAGGGACTCTACGAGCAGTACTTC	CASSRLGQGLYEQYF
TRBJ2-3	TRBD2	TRBV2	-	TGTGCCAGCACTCTGGCCGGACTAGCGGGAGTGGATACGCAGTATTTT	CASTLAGLAGVDTQYF
TRBJ1-1	-	TRBV7-9	-	TGTGCCAGCAGCTCTGAGGACTTTGTTGCTTTCTTT	CASSSEDFVAFF
TRBJ2-5	-	TRBV4-1	-	TGCGCCAGCAGCTCTAGGGGGGGAGGTGAGACCCAGTACTTC	CASSSRGGGETQYF
TRBJ1-3	-	TRBV19	once	TGTGCCAGTAACTTCGTGGGTCGACACGAATTAGGAAACACCATATATTTT	CASNFVGRHELGNTIYF
TRBJ2-7	-	TRBV29-1	-	TGCAGCGTTGTCCTACTCCCCACATTGCGGAACGAGCAGTACTTC	CSVVLLPTLRNEQYF
TRBJ1-5	-	TRBV30	-	TGTGCCTGTTCCACAGGAAATCAGCCCCAGCATTTT	CACSTGNQPQHF
TRBJ1-2	TRBD1	TRBV6-5	-	TGTGCCAGCAGCACCGGGACAGAGTATTATGGCTACACCTTC	CASSTGTEYYGYTF
TRBJ1-1	TRBD1	TRBV5-5	-	TGTGCCAGCATGCGACAGGGAGACACTGAAGCTTTCTTT	CASMRQGDTEAFF
TRBJ2-1	TRBD2	TRBV27	-	TGTGCCAGCCGACTAGCGGGAGTAGGCTACAATGAGCAGTTCTTC	CASRLAGVGYNEQFF
TRBJ2-7	TRBD2	TRBV19	-	TGTGCCAGTAGTGAACCGGGACTAGCGGGTCCGGCCTCCTACGAGCAGTACTTC	CASSEPGLAGPASYEQYF
TRBJ1-2	-	TRBV28	-	TGTGCCACCGTGGGACCCGTAAGGGTCGGTAACTATGGCTACACCTTC	CATVGPVRVGNYGYTF
TRBJ1-5	-	TRBV2	-	TGTGCCAGCAGTGAAGGAGGGGGTCACTGGCAGCCCCAGCATTTT	CASSEGGGHWQPQHF